The clone carrying this T cell receptor (beta chain) showed up just a few times. Its antigen is undetermined. Researchers ran the PCR with 60 Vbeta and 13 Jbeta primers. Assay: immunoSEQ multiplex PCR; the TCRdb copy retains only in-frame clones and omits some. Of about 180,000 clones in the sample, around 77% were seen once. V shed 1 base, J shed 0 bases, and the junction held 3 bases outside the gene matches. The CDR3 is made up of 16 amino acids. Germline V lookup: CDR1 SGHNT, CDR2 YYREEE (reference sequence). These data belong to a study of cytomegalovirus exposure and HLA in healthy donors. Study outcomes and limitations: TCR sequences were mostly rare, though some public TCRs occurred in many donors. The study had only CMV serostatus as immune exposure information.

Sequencing input: PBMCs. The chain employs TRBV5-4 and TRBJ1-4; 7 bases agree with TRBD1. This receptor was obtained from a man aged 55 to 70 in good health and CMV-seronegative. The CDR3 DNA reads as TGTGCCAGCAGCTTGACAGGGGATGCAACTAATGAAAAACTGTTTTTT. This translates into CASSLTGDATNEKLFF.